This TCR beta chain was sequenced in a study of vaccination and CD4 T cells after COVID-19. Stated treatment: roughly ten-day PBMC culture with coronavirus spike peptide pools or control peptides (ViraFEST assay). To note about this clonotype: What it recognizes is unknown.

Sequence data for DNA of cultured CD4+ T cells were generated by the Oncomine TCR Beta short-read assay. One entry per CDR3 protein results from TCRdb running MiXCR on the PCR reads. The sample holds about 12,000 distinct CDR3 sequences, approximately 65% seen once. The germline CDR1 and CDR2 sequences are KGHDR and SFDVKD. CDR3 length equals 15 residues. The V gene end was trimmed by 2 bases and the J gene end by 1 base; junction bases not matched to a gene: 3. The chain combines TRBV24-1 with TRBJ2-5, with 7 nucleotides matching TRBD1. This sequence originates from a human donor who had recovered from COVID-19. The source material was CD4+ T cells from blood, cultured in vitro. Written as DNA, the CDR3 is TGTGCCACCAGTGATTCCCGGGACAGCCAAGAGACCCAGTACTTC. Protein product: CATSDSRDSQETQYF.